This is a list of T cell receptor beta chains from one sample in a study of blood T cell repertoires in COVID-19. Repertoires were generated with immunoSEQ multiplex PCR, while TCRdb's copy carries only in-frame clones and drops some. The sample consists of hundreds of thousands of clones, around 86% of them appearing once. The sequenced sample was peripheral blood. These receptors all come from a man aged 70 or older with acute or convalescent COVID-19. CDR3s leave out the opening cysteine and the closing phenylalanine or tryptophan. Fields, in order: V gene, clone size, CDR3 protein. Clone size, where shown, is once, few, many, or a class for clones that have expanded.

TRBV2	.	ASSEGGNYGYT
TRBV7-3	few	ASSLIGSTDTQY
TRBV24-1	.	ATSDTPLGGAGELF
TRBV7-3	once	ASSLWGRNTEAF
TRBV13	.	ASSLAGLAGVADTQY
TRBV7-2	.	ASSMSEVNSGNTIY
TRBV6-1	.	ASSDSRGNIQY
TRBV5-6	.	ASSPLAGGIGEQY
TRBV4-3	.	ASSQDVRAGARYRQY
TRBV28	few	ASSFMPGGGYT
TRBV6-2/TRBV6-3	.	ASSYSPSGSSDEQF
TRBV15	.	ATSSPQGTNEKLF
TRBV28	.	ASSLGGQGGNNEQF
TRBV18	.	ASSPRDIANEKLF
TRBV5-4	once	ASSSNRDTGELF
TRBV3-1/TRBV3-2	.	ASSQSREQF
TRBV4-3	.	ASSRRGSGTDTQY